This T cell receptor (beta chain) was sequenced in a study of blood T cell repertoires in COVID-19. V lost 0 bases and J lost 6, with 15 bases in between. Per the germline V gene, CDR1 is SGHRS and CDR2 is YFSETQ. The CDR3 covers 15 residues. In the original processing: Scientists estimated how many nucleated cells there were by amplifying reference gene primers. Measured with immunoSEQ multiplex PCR; TCRdb has only the in-frame clones, and not every one. That table gives V, J and clone size, and the DNA gave D and trimming. The repertoire consists of about 90,000 clones, with roughly 87% occurring once and the leading ten covering approximately 15%.

The V and J genes are TRBV5-1 and TRBJ1-2, with D perhaps matching TRBD1 (5 bases). Material for sequencing was peripheral blood. The TCR comes from a male donor with acute or convalescent COVID-19. The CDR3 DNA reads as TGCGCCAGCAGCTTGGTCCCCGGGGGGGTAGATGGCTACACCTTC. Amino acids: CASSLVPGGVDGYTF. Full variable domain (remainder filled in from reference TRBV5-1 and TRBJ1-2): KAGVTQTPRYLIKTRGQQVTLSCSPISGHRSVSWYQQTPGQGLQFLFEYFSETQRNKGNFPGRFSGRQFSNSRSEMNVSTLELGDSALYLCASSLVPGGVDGYTFGSGTRLTVV.